This TCR beta chain originates from a study of control samples from healthy donors and cancer patients. This CDR3 has 19 amino acids. V lost 6 bases, J lost 0 bases, and 21 bases lay in between. Germline V gene sequence: CDR1 MDHEN, CDR2 SYDVKM. TCRdb's copy holds only in-frame clones and misses some; the assay was immunoSEQ multiplex PCR. Seen here are some 120,000 clones, about 93% observed once, and the top ten hold 2.6%. The sequenced material came from blood. The chain recombines TRBV28 with TRBJ2-6, with D unresolved. The clonotype comes from a man aged 25 to 45 in good health. As DNA, the CDR3 is TGTGCCAGCAGACATGCCCTCGCAGGATTTTTCTCTGGGGCCAACGTCCTGACTTTC. Its protein is CASRHALAGFFSGANVLTF.